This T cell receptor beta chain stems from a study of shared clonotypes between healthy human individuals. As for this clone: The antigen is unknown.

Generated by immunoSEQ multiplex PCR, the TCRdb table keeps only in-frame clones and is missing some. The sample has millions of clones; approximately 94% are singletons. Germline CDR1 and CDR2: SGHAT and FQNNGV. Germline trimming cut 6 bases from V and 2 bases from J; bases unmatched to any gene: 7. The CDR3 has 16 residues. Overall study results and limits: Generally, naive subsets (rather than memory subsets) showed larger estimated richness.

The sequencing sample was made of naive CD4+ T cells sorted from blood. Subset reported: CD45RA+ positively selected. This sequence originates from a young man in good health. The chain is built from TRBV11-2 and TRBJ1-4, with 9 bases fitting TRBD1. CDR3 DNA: TGTGCCAGCAGTATGGACAGGGGTGTGACTAATGAAAAACTGTTTTTT. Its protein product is CASSMDRGVTNEKLFF.